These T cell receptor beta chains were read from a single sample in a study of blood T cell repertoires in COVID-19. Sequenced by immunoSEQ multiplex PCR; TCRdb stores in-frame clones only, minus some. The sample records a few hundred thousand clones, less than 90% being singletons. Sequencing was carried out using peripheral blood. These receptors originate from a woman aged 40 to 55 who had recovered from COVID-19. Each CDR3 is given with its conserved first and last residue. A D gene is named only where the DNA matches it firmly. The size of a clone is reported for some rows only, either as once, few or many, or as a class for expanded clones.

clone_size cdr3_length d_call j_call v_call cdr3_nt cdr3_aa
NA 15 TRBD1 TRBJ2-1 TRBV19 TGTGCCAGTAGTACTGACAGGGTCCCCCACAATGAGCAGTTCTTC CASSTDRVPHNEQFF
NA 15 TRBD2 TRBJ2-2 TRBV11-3 TGTGCCAGCAGCACAGCGGGGGGAATCACCGGGGAGCTGTTTTTT CASSTAGGITGELFF
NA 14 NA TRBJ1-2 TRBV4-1 TGCGCCAGCAGCCAAGACCTACTATCCTATGGCTACACCTTC CASSQDLLSYGYTF
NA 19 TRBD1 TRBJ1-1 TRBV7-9 TGTGCCAGCACAAAAGGGAGGCAGGGGGCGATGGGAATGAACACTGAAGCTTTCTTT CASTKGRQGAMGMNTEAFF
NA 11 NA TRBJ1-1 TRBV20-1 TGCAGGACAGGTACATTTCCTGAAGCTTTCTTT CRTGTFPEAFF
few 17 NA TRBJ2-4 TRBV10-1 TGCGCCAGCAGTGATGGACACCTGTCTTTAGCCAAAAACATTCAGTACTTC CASSDGHLSLAKNIQYF
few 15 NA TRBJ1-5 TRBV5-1 TGCGCCAGCAGCGGGTTCGGGGGGAGCAATCAGCCCCAGCATTTT CASSGFGGSNQPQHF
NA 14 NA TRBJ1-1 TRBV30 TGTGCCTGGAGTGTAAGTCCGAGGAACACTGAAGCTTTCTTT CAWSVSPRNTEAFF
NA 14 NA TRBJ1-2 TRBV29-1 TGCAGCGTTGCTCGCGGGGCATCGGGCTATGGCTACACCTTC CSVARGASGYGYTF
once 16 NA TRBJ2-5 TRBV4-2 TGTGCCAGCAGCCAAAGGGGTCAAGATCCTGGAGAGACCCAGTACTTC CASSQRGQDPGETQYF
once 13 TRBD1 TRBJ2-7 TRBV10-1 TGCGCCAGCAGCTCCGGACAGGGCTACGAGCAGTACTTC CASSSGQGYEQYF
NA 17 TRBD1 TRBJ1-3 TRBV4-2 TGTGCCAGCAGCCAACAATCACAGGGGTCGGTTGGAAACACCATATATTTT CASSQQSQGSVGNTIYF
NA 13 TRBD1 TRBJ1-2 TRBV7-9 TGTGCCAGCAGCTCTCGACAGGGGAGTGGCTACACCTTC CASSSRQGSGYTF
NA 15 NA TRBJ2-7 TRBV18 TGTGCCAGCTCACCTCCGGACGGGGTGAAAAACGAGCAGTACTTC CASSPPDGVKNEQYF
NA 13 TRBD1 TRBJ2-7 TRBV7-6 TGTGCCAGCAGCCTGAACAGGGGAAACGAGCAGTACTTC CASSLNRGNEQYF
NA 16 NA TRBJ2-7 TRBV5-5 TGTGCCAGCAGCGGAGCCCAGGGGCCTATCCCCTACGAGCAGTACTTC CASSGAQGPIPYEQYF
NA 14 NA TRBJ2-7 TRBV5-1 TGCGCCAGCAGCTTGACAGGGCGGTCCTACGAGCAGTACTTC CASSLTGRSYEQYF
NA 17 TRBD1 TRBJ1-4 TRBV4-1 TGCGCCAGCAGCCAAGCTACCCACAGGGGGCGTGTTGAAAAACTGTTTTTT CASSQATHRGRVEKLFF
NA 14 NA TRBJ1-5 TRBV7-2 TGTGCCAGCCGTGGGGGGGGCGGCGGTCAGCCCCAGCATTTT CASRGGGGGQPQHF
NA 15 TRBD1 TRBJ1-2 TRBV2 TGTGCCAGCAGTGAAGCAGGACAGGGGAGCTATGGCTACACCTTC CASSEAGQGSYGYTF
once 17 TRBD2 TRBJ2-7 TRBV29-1 TGCAGCGTTGCGCTCTTACCCCGGGACTACGAGAGGTACGAGCAGTACTTC CSVALLPRDYERYEQYF
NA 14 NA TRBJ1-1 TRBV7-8 TGTGCCAGCAGCTTAAGGGGCAGCAACACTGAAGCTTTCTTT CASSLRGSNTEAFF
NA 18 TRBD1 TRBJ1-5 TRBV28 TGTGCCAGCAGTCCGCCGGGACAGGGGGCGCCGAGCAATCAGCCCCAGCATTTT CASSPPGQGAPSNQPQHF
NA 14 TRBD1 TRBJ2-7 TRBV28 TGTGCCAGCAGTCTGAGGGACAGGAACTACGAGCAGTACTTC CASSLRDRNYEQYF
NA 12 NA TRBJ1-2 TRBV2 TGTGCCAGCAGCCCGGGAGGCTATGGCTACACCTTC CASSPGGYGYTF
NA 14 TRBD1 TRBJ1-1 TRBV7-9 TGTGCCAGCAGTCACGTCACAGGGGACACTGAAGCTTTCTTT CASSHVTGDTEAFF
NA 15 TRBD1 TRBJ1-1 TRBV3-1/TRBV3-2 TGTGCCAGCAGCCAGCCGGGACAGGGGATCCCTGAAGCTTTCTTT CASSQPGQGIPEAFF
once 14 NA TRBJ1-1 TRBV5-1 TGCGCCAGCAGCTTGGGACAGAGAAACACTGAAGCTTTCTTT CASSLGQRNTEAFF
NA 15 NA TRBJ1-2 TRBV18 TGTGCCAGCTCACCATCCCGGACAGAATTGAATGGCTACACCTTC CASSPSRTELNGYTF
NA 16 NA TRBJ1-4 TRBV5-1 TGCGCCAGCAGCTTGGGCTTCGGGGGAACTAATGAAAAACTGTTTTTT CASSLGFGGTNEKLFF
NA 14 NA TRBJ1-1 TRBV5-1 TGCGCCAGCAGCCCTAGGTCGGAGAACACTGAAGCTTTCTTT CASSPRSENTEAFF
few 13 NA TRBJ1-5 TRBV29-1 TGCAGCGTAGCCCTGACAGTTAATCAGCCCCAGCATTTT CSVALTVNQPQHF
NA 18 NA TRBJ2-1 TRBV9 TGTGCCAGCAGCGTAGCAGATCGGCGGGGAGTCTCCTACAATGAGCAGTTCTTC CASSVADRRGVSYNEQFF
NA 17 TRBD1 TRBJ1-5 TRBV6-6 TGTGCCAGCAGTCAGGACAGGGGGCATATCGGCAATCAGCCCCAGCATTTT CASSQDRGHIGNQPQHF
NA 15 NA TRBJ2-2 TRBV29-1 TGCAGCGTTGGGTCAGGGGCCGTTGGGGGCGGGGAGCTGTTTTTT CSVGSGAVGGGELFF
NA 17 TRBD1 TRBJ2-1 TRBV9 TGTGCCAGCAGCTTCAACCACCGGGACAGGGGGAGAAATGAGCAGTTCTTC CASSFNHRDRGRNEQFF
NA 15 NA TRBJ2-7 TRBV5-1 TGCGCCAGCAGAGAGAACGACAGGACAGCCTACGAGCAGTACTTC CASRENDRTAYEQYF
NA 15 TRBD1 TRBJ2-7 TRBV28 TGTGCCAGCAGTCGAAATGACGGGACAGGGACCGAGCAGTACTTC CASSRNDGTGTEQYF
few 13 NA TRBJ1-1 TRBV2 TGTGCCAGCAGCTCCTCAGAGAACACTGAAGCTTTCTTT CASSSSENTEAFF
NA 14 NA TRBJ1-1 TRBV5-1 TGCGCCAGCAGAGTCTCAGGGAAAGCGACTGAAGCTTTCTTT CASRVSGKATEAFF
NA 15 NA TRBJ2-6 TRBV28 TGTGCCAGCAGTGTAACAGGTTCTGGGGCCAACGTCCTGACTTTC CASSVTGSGANVLTF
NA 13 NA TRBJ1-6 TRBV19 TGTGCCAGTAGGTCGTCCTATAATTCACCCCTCCACTTT CASRSSYNSPLHF
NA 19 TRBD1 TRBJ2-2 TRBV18 TGTGCCAGCAGGGCTTCCGGGACAGGCTCTCCTCGGGGCACCGGGGAGCTGTTTTTT CASRASGTGSPRGTGELFF
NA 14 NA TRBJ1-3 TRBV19 TGTGCCAGTAGTGTGGGGGCCGCTGGAAACACCATATATTTT CASSVGAAGNTIYF
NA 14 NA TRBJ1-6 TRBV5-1 TGCGCCAGCAGCTTGGAGGCCGGGAATTCACCCCTCCACTTT CASSLEAGNSPLHF
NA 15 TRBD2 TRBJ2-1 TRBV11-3 TGTGCCAGCAGCTTAGTGGGCGGGGGGCGCAATGAGCAGTTCTTC CASSLVGGGRNEQFF
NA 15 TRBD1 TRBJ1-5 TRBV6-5 TGTGCCAGCAGTTCAGGGACAGGGTATAATCAGCCCCAGCATTTT CASSSGTGYNQPQHF
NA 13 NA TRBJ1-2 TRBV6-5 TGTGCCAGCATCGCGGGGTCTAACTATGGCTACACCTTC CASIAGSNYGYTF
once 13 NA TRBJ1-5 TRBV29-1 TGCAGCGTTGCAGGGTATAGCAATCAGCCCCAGCATTTT CSVAGYSNQPQHF